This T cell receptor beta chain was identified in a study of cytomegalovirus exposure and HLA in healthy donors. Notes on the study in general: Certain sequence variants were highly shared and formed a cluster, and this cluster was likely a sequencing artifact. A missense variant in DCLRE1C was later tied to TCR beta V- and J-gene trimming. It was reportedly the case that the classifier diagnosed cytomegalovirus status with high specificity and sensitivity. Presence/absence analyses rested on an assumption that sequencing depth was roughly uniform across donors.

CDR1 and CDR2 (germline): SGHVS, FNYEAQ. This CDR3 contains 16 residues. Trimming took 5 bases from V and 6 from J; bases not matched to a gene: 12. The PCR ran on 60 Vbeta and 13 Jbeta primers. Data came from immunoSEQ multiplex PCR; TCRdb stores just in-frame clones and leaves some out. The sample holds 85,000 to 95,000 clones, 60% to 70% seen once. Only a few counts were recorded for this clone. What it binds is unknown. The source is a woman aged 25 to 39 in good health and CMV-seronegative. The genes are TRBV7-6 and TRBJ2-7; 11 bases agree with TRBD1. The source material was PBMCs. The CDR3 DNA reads TGTGCCAGCAGCAACGTAGCCGGGACAGGGGGTAGCGAGCAGTACTTC. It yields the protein CASSNVAGTGGSEQYF.